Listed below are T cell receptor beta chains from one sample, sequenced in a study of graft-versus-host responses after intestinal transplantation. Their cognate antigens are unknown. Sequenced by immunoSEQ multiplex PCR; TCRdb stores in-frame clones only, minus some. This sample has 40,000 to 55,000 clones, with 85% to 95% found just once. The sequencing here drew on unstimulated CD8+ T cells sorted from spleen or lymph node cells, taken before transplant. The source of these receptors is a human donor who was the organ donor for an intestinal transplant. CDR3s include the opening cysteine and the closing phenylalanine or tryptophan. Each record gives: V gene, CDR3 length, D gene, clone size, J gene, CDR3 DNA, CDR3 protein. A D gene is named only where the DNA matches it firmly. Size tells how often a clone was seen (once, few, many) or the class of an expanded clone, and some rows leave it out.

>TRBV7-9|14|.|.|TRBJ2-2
TGTGCCAGCAGCCAAGGACCCAACACCGGGGAGCTGTTTTTT
CASSQGPNTGELFF
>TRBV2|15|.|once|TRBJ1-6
TGTGCCAGCAGTGAAGCGCTTCGAGGCGCCTCACCCCTCCACTTT
CASSEALRGASPLHF
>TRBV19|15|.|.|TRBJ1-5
TGTGCCAGTAGAGAGGGCAAATATAGCAATCAGCCCCAGCATTTT
CASREGKYSNQPQHF
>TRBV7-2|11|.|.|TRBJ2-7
TGTGCCAGCAGACACTCCTACGAGCAGTACTTC
CASRHSYEQYF
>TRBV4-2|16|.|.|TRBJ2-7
TGTGCCAGCAGCCAAGATCTCAGCTCTTTTGATGTAGAGCAGTACTTC
CASSQDLSSFDVEQYF
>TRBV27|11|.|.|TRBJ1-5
TGTGCCAGCGGACTTTCTCAGCCCCAGCATTTT
CASGLSQPQHF
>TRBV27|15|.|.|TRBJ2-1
TGTGCCAGCAGTTGGGACGGAAGCTCCTACAATGAGCAGTTCTTC
CASSWDGSSYNEQFF
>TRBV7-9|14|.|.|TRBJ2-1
TGTGCCAGCAGCTCTGACTCAGATTACAATGAGCAGTTCTTC
CASSSDSDYNEQFF
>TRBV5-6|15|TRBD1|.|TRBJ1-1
TGTGCCAGCAGCTTGGAGGGAACAGGGGACACTGAAGCTTTCTTT
CASSLEGTGDTEAFF
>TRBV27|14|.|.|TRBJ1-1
TGTGCCAGCCCCATACAGATAAGGAACACTGAAGCTTTCTTT
CASPIQIRNTEAFF
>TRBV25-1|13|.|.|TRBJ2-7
TGTGCCAGCAGTGCAGGAGGAACGAACGAGCAGTACTTC
CASSAGGTNEQYF
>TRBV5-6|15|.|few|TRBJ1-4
TGTGCCAGCAGCTTTCCCGGGGGAGGGCATGAAAAACTGTTTTTT
CASSFPGGGHEKLFF
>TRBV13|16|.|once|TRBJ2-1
TGTGCCAGCAGCTTGAGACGAAATAGCTCCTACAATGAGCAGTTCTTC
CASSLRRNSSYNEQFF
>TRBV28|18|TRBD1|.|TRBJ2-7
TGTGCCAGCAGTTTGGGGGCGTGGGGACAGGGGGGCTCCTACGAGCAGTACTTC
CASSLGAWGQGGSYEQYF
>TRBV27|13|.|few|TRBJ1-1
TGTGCCAGCAGACTAGACAGGAACACTGAAGCTTTCTTT
CASRLDRNTEAFF
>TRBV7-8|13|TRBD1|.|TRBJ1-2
TGTGCCAGCAGCTTGGAGCAGGGGGCTGGCTACACCTTC
CASSLEQGAGYTF
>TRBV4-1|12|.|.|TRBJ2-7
TGCGCCAGCAGCCAAGACCCCTACGAGCAGTACTTC
CASSQDPYEQYF
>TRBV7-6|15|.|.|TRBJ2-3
TGTGCCAGCAGCTTAGTGTGGGGGGCCGAAGATACGCAGTATTTT
CASSLVWGAEDTQYF
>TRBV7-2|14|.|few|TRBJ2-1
TGTGCCAGCAGCTTAATGAGGGGCTACAATGAGCAGTTCTTC
CASSLMRGYNEQFF
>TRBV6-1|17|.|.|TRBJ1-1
TGTGCCAGCAGTGAAAGGGCAGGGACGTTTATGAACACTGAAGCTTTCTTT
CASSERAGTFMNTEAFF
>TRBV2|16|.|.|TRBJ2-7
TGTGCCAGCAGTGAATCGTCAGGGGGACTCTCTTACGAGCAGTACTTC
CASSESSGGLSYEQYF
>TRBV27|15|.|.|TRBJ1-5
TGTGCCAGCTCCCTTGGCCGGGATGGCAATCAGCCCCAGCATTTT
CASSLGRDGNQPQHF
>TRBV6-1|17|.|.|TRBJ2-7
TGTGCCAGCAGTGCCGATGGCGGGGACGGTCCGGCTTACGAGCAGTACTTC
CASSADGGDGPAYEQYF
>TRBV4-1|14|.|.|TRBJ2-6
TGCGCCAGCAGCCAGGGGGCAGGGGCCAACGTCCTGACTTTC
CASSQGAGANVLTF
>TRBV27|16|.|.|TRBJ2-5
TGTGCCAGCAGTTCCGGGGGATCCTACTCCCAAGAGACCCAGTACTTC
CASSSGGSYSQETQYF
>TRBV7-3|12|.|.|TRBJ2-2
TGTGCCAGCAGCTGGAACACCGGGGAGCTGTTTTTT
CASSWNTGELFF
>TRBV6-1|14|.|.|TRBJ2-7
TGTGCCAGCAGTGAAGCGCCTACCCTTTACGAGCAGTACTTC
CASSEAPTLYEQYF
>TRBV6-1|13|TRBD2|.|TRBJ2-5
TGTGCCAGCAGAGGACTAGGAAAAGAGACCCAGTACTTC
CASRGLGKETQYF
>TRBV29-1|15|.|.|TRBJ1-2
TGCAGCGTTGTTGTTTCGGGATTAAAAGTGAATGGCTACACCTTC
CSVVVSGLKVNGYTF
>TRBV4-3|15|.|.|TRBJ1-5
TGCGCCAGCAGCCAAGATCGGGATCCAAATCAGCCCCAGCATTTT
CASSQDRDPNQPQHF
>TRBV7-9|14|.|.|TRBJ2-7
TGTGCCAGCAGCCCCCAGACGACGGAGGGGGAGCAGTACTTC
CASSPQTTEGEQYF
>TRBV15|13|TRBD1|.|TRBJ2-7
TGTGCCACCAGCCCGCTGACAGGGGGATTGCAGTACTTC
CATSPLTGGLQYF
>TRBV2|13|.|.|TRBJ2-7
TGTGCCAGCAGGGTTGACAGCTCCTACGAGCAGTACTTC
CASRVDSSYEQYF
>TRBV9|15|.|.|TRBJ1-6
TGTGCCAGCAGCCCCGGGGCGGCAAATTATTCACCCCTCCACTTT
CASSPGAANYSPLHF
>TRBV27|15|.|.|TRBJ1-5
TGTGCCAGCGGATGGCAACCGGGACTAAAACAGCCCCAGCATTTT
CASGWQPGLKQPQHF
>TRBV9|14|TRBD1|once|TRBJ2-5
TGTGCCAGCAGCGAGACAGGGCGGCAAGAGACCCAGTACTTC
CASSETGRQETQYF
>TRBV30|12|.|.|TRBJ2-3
TGTGCCTGCCCCGATGTTGGGGATACGCAGTATTTT
CACPDVGDTQYF
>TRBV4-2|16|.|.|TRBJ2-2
TGTGCCAGCAGCCAAGTTTCCGGGTTGAACACCGGGGAGCTGTTTTTT
CASSQVSGLNTGELFF
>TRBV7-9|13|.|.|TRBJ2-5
TGTGCCAGCAGCCCCCAGGGGCTTGAGACCCAGTACTTC
CASSPQGLETQYF
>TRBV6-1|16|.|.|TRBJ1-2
TGTGCCAGCAGTGCCCACAGGGACCGACCCATCTATGGCTACACCTTC
CASSAHRDRPIYGYTF
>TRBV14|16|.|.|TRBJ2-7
TGTGCCAGCAGCCACTCAGCGGTGCATAATAGTGACGAGCAGTACTTC
CASSHSAVHNSDEQYF
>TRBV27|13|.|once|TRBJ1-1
TGTGCCTCCCAGGATGGGGAGGACACTGAAGCTTTCTTT
CASQDGEDTEAFF
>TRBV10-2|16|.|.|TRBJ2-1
TGCGCCAGCAGTGAGCCGGACACGGCACTCTACAATGAGCAGTTCTTC
CASSEPDTALYNEQFF
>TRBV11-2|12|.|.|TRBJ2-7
TGTGCCAGCAGCTTAGAACCTTTTGAGCAGTACTTC
CASSLEPFEQYF
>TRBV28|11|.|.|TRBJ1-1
TGTGCCAGTCAGGGGAACACTGAAGCTTTCTTT
CASQGNTEAFF
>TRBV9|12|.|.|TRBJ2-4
TGTGCCAACAGCGAAGGAAGTGACATTCAGTACTTC
CANSEGSDIQYF
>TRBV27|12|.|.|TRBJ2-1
TGTGCCAGCAGTTTATCCAACAATGAGCAGTTCTTC
CASSLSNNEQFF